Below are 17 T cell receptor beta chains sequenced from a single sample in a study of cytomegalovirus exposure and HLA in healthy donors (dated by TCRdb to 2017 to 2019). Preparation of the library involved the immunoSEQ multiplex PCR assay. The multiplex PCR relied on a mix of 60 forward primers for TCR Vbeta segments and 13 reverse primers for TCR Jbeta segments. As stored in TCRdb, this immuneACCESS dataset retains in-frame rearrangements with V and J assigned. A fraction of the clones does not appear; measured against another copy, unresolved V genes explain less than half of the discrepancy, and the remainder lacks a known reason. This sample gives roughly 100,000 clones in total; roughly 82% of them show up just once. The top ten clonotypes cover roughly 2.9% of the sample. The specimen sequenced was PBMCs. These receptors were taken from a male donor in good health and CMV-seropositive.

The chain recombines TRBV29-1 with TRBJ2-7, with unresolved D. Between the trimmed V and J ends, which lost 0 bases and 2 bases, there was a span of 14 bases. This CDR3 contains 15 residues. Germline V gene lookup returns CDR1 SQVTM and CDR2 ANQGSEA. CDR3 in DNA: TGCAGCGTTGAAGATTCGTCGATTGGCCCCTACGAGCAGTACTTC. Amino acid sequence: CSVEDSSIGPYEQYF.

The chain has TRBV5-1 and TRBJ1-3; possible D gene TRBD1, 6 bases. V was trimmed by 4 bases and J by 0 bases, leaving 20 bases between them. The CDR3 has 18 amino acids. CDR1 and CDR2 (germline): SGHRS, YFSETQ. This CDR3 reads CASSRGWPGESSGNTIYF. CDR3 bases: TGCGCCAGCAGCCGCGGATGGCCAGGGGAAAGCTCTGGAAACACCATATATTTT.

This clone was found a few times. The chain couples TRBV5-1 to TRBJ2-3, with TRBD2 matching 10 bases. This CDR3 spans 15 amino acids. Germline V gene lookup returns CDR1 SGHRS and CDR2 YFSETQ. The V and J ends lost 0 bases and 5 bases, in that order; junction bases with no gene match: 3. The CDR3 protein is CASSLDIAGGDTQYF. CDR3 DNA sequence: TGCGCCAGCAGCTTGGATATAGCGGGAGGAGATACGCAGTATTTT.

J is TRBJ1-6 and V is TRBV7-3; D gene unclear. The CDR3 spans 15 residues. V was pared by 0 bases and J by 7 bases, with 10 bases between. CDR1 is SGHTA, CDR2 FQGTGA, per germline. This CDR3 is CASSLTAIGNSPLHF. The CDR3 DNA reads TGTGCCAGCAGCTTAACCGCCATCGGGAATTCACCCCTCCACTTT.

This clone was seen once. The chain recombines TRBV19 with TRBJ2-5; D not resolved. This CDR3 comprises 13 residues. V was pared by 5 bases and J by 2 bases, with 9 bases between. In germline, CDR1 is LNHDA, CDR2 SQIVND (reference sequence). The CDR3 loop reads CASSAPKQETQYF. CDR3 DNA: TGTGCCAGTAGTGCCCCTAAACAAGAGACCCAGTACTTC.

The chain combines TRBV7-2 with TRBJ1-1; D not resolved. The CDR3 is made up of 13 amino acids. V lost 2 bases, J lost 7 bases, and 11 bases lay in between. The germline gives CDR1 SGHTA, CDR2 FQGNSA. CDR3 nucleotide sequence: TGTGCCAGCAGCTTATTTTTTTCGGGTGAAGCTTTCTTT. Protein: CASSLFFSGEAFF.

This clone was seen a single time. The CDR3 DNA is TGTGCCAGTAGTATAGGATTGAGACAGGGCGGTACTGAAGCTTTCTTT. This translates into CASSIGLRQGGTEAFF. The chain is built from TRBV19 and TRBJ1-1, with 7 positions matching TRBD1. This CDR3 has 16 amino acids. The J segment lost 5 bases and the V segment lost 1 base, leaving 10 bases of the junction unmatched. Per the germline V gene, CDR1 is LNHDA and CDR2 is SQIVND (reference sequence).

This chain joins TRBV6-1 and TRBJ1-1; D might be TRBD1 (6 bases). V shed 7 bases and J shed 5 bases, with 14 bases lying between them. From germline, CDR1 is MNHNS and CDR2 SASEGT. The length of the CDR3 is 13 residues. DNA for the CDR3: TGTGCCAGCAAACTGGACAGTCTGACTGAAGCTTTCTTT. Protein product: CASKLDSLTEAFF.

This chain links TRBV7-3 with TRBJ2-1; 9 positions match TRBD2. Trimming at V came to 5 bases and at J to 8 bases, leaving 10 bases not matched to a gene. The germline CDR1 and CDR2 sequences are SGHTA and FQGTGA. This CDR3 has 15 amino acids. CDR3 bases: TGTGCCAGCAGCCTCTATCGGACTAGCGCGGATGAGCAGTTCTTC. Translating gives CASSLYRTSADEQFF.

The chain combines TRBV2 with TRBJ2-5; 7 nucleotides line up with TRBD1. Germline CDR1 SNHLY, CDR2 FYNNEI. V lost 2 bases, J lost 4 bases, and 7 bases stayed unmatched. The length of the CDR3 is 15 residues. The CDR3, as DNA: TGTGCCAGCAGTGAAATGGGACAGCTAGTAGAGACCCAGTACTTC. As protein: CASSEMGQLVETQYF.

The V gene is TRBV29-1, the J gene TRBJ2-1, with D possibly being TRBD2 (6 bases). V gave up 4 bases and J gave up 8 bases, with 6 bases separating them. This CDR3 comprises 10 residues. CDR1 and CDR2 (germline): SQVTM, ANQGSEA. The CDR3 DNA follows: TGCAGCGTTGGGGGGGATGAGCAGTTCTTC. The encoded protein is CSVGGDEQFF.

Comments on this clone: One junction end disagrees with the germline gene, perhaps due to a read error. This sequence joins TRBV5-6 and TRBJ1-2; D is undetermined. CDR3 length: 11 residues. Germline assignment: CDR1 SGHDT and CDR2 YYEEEE. Here the CDR3 DNA reads TGTGCCAGCAGCTTTGACTATGGCTACCCCTTC. Encoded protein: CASSFDYGYPF.

The rearrangement joins TRBV5-6 to TRBJ2-7; 10 bases are shared with TRBD2. V was clipped by 3 bases and J by 2 bases; unmatched bases: 8. Per the germline V gene, CDR1 is SGHDT and CDR2 is YYEEEE. CDR3 length: 16 amino acids. The CDR3 DNA is TGTGCCAGCAGCTCCGTGGCTAGCGGGGGTGCCTACGAGCAGTACTTC. Residues: CASSSVASGGAYEQYF.

J is TRBJ2-3 and V is TRBV5-7, with 8 nucleotides matching TRBD1. TRBV5-7 qualifies as an ORF whose function is uncertain. V shed 2 bases and J 2 bases; nucleotides not matched to a gene: 4. The CDR3 sequence is 15 residues long. Here the CDR3 reads CASSLTGGPTDTQYF. The CDR3 DNA is TGTGCCAGCAGCTTAACAGGGGGACCCACAGATACGCAGTATTTT.

This sequence joins TRBV5-6 and TRBJ1-1; D uncertain. CDR1 and CDR2 (germline): SGHDT, YYEEEE. This CDR3 contains 12 residues. Trimming shortened V by 1 base and J by 11 bases, and 12 bases separated the two germline ends. For the CDR3, the DNA is TGTGCCAGCAGCTTGACGCGCTTTGAGGCTTTCTTT. Its protein product is CASSLTRFEAFF.

About this clone itself: At one end the junction does not follow the germline gene, possibly because of a read error. The gene calls are TRBV2 and TRBJ1-5; 7 bases fit TRBD1. The CDR3 runs 16 residues. Per the germline V gene, CDR1 is SNHLY and CDR2 is FYNNEI. As DNA, the CDR3 is TGTGCCAGCAGCCCGCCCGGGACAGATATCAATCAGCCCCAGAATTTT. As protein: CASSPPGTDINQPQNF.

The genes are TRBV6-5 and TRBJ2-5; no firm D call. V was clipped by 2 bases and J by 1 base, with 11 bases between them. The CDR3 totals 15 residues. CDR1 is MNHEY and CDR2 is SVGAGI in the germline V gene. The CDR3 spells CASSYRFGTQETQYF. The CDR3 DNA reads as TGTGCCAGCAGTTACCGGTTTGGTACCCAAGAGACCCAGTACTTC.